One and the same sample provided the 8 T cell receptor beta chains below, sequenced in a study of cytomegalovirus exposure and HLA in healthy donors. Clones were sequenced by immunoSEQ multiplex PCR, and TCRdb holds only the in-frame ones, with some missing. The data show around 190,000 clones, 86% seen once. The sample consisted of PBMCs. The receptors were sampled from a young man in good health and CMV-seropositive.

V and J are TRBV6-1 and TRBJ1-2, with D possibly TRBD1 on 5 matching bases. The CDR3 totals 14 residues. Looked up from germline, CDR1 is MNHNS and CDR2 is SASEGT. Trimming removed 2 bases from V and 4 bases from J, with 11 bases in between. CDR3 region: CASSERQGSYGYTF. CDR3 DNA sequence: TGTGCCAGCAGTGAACGCCAGGGCTCCTATGGCTACACCTTC.

The CDR3 loop reads CASSLSLAQIGAGELFF. CDR3 nucleotides: TGTGCCAGCAGTTTATCTCTAGCGCAGATTGGTGCCGGGGAGCTGTTTTTT. V gene TRBV27 combines with J gene TRBJ2-2, with a tentative D call TRBD2 (6 bases). The CDR3 is made up of 17 amino acids. The ends were cut back, 0 bases at V and 6 bases at J, with 17 bases in the middle. Germline V gene sequence: CDR1 MNHEY, CDR2 SMNVEV (reference sequence).

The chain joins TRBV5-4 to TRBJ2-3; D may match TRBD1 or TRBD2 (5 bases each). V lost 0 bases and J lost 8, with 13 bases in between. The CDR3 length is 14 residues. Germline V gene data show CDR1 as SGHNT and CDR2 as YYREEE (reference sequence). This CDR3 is CASSLDFGDGTQYF. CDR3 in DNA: TGTGCCAGCAGCTTGGATTTCGGGGACGGTACGCAGTATTTT.

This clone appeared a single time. DNA for the CDR3: TGTGCCAGCAGCCAACCCGCCGGGCCGCCTGACGCGAAGTACTTC. Its protein is CASSQPAGPPDAKYF. The genes are TRBV14 and TRBJ2-7; the D is unclear. Germline lookup yields CDR1 SGHDN and CDR2 FVKESK. This CDR3 contains 15 residues. V was clipped by 2 bases and J by 11 bases, with 22 bases between them.

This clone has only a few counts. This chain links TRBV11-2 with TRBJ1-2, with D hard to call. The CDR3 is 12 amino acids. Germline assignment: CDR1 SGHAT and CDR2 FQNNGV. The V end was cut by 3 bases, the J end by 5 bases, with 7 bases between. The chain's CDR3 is CASSLSKYGYTF. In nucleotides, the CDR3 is TGTGCCAGCAGCTTGTCGAAGTATGGCTACACCTTC.

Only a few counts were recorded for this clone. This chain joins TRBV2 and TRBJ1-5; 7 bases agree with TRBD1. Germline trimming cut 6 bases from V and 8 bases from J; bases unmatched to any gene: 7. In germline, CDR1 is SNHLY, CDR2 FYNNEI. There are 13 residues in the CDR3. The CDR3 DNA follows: TGTGCCAGCAGGTACAGGGGAGGGGAGCCCCAGCATTTT. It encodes CASRYRGGEPQHF.

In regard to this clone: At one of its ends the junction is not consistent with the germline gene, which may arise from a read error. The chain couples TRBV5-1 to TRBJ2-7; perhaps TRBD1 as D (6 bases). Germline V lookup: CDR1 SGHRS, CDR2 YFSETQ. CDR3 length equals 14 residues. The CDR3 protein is CATSRTQGYDEQYF. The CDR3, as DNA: TGCGCCACCAGCAGGACACAGGGTTACGACGAGCAGTACTTC.

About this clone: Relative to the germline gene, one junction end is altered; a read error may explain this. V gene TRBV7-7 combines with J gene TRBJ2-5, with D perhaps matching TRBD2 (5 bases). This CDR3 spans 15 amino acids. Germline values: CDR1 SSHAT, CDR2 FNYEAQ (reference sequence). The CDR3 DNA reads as TGTGCTAGCAGCTTAGCATCCCGGACTGTGGGTCCCCAGTACTTC. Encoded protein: CASSLASRTVGPQYF.